One and the same sample provided the 15 T cell receptor beta chains below, sequenced in a study of blood T cell repertoires in COVID-19. Data came from immunoSEQ multiplex PCR; TCRdb stores just in-frame clones and leaves some out. The sample has about 440,000 clones; 85% to 90% are singletons. The sequenced sample consisted of peripheral blood. Receptors originate from a woman in her twenties or thirties with acute or convalescent COVID-19.

This chain connects TRBV6-2 or TRBV6-3 to TRBJ2-5; the match to TRBD2 covers 10 bases. This CDR3 has 17 residues. The trim removed 2 bases at V and 1 base at J, leaving 7 bases unmatched. Germline V gene data show CDR1 as MNHEY and CDR2 as SVGEGT. DNA of the CDR3: TGTGCCAGCAGTTACAGGGCTAGCGGGAGCCCCCAAGAGACCCAGTACTTC. This sequence encodes CASSYRASGSPQETQYF.

This clone was detected only once. The gene calls are TRBV4-1 and TRBJ2-3; TRBD2 matches at 12 bases. This CDR3 has 19 amino acids. Per the germline V gene, CDR1 is MGHRA and CDR2 is YSYEKL. The V and J ends lost 1 base and 3 bases, in that order; junction bases with no gene match: 11. CDR3 sequence (DNA): TGCGCCAGCAGCCAAGGTACTCTAGCGGGGGGGCCTGAGACAGATACGCAGTATTTT. The encoded protein is CASSQGTLAGGPETDTQYF.

Only one count was recorded for this clone. V usage is TRBV2 and J usage is TRBJ2-3; D call uncertain. The CDR3 consists of 16 residues. Trimming removed 5 bases from V and 0 bases from J, with 15 bases in between. Germline V gives CDR1 SNHLY, CDR2 FYNNEI. CDR3 protein: CASSSPGSASTDTQYF. CDR3 coding DNA: TGTGCCAGCAGTTCCCCAGGCTCGGCTAGCACAGATACGCAGTATTTT.

For the CDR3, the DNA is TGTGCCAGCAGTTACTCTGCGGGGGACTCGTACGAGCAGTACTTC. Translating gives CASSYSAGDSYEQYF. This rearrangement joins TRBV6-2 or TRBV6-3 to TRBJ2-7; TRBD2 aligns across 7 bases. This CDR3 is 15 amino acids long. Germline values: CDR1 MNHEY, CDR2 SVGEGT. After removal of 0 bases from V and 4 bases from J, the junction contained 6 bases not matched to a gene.

The rearrangement links TRBV25-1 to TRBJ2-2, with 9 bases that match TRBD1. After removal of 1 base from V and 6 bases from J, the junction contained 6 bases not matched to a gene. The length of the CDR3 is 16 residues. The germline V gene encodes CDR1 MGHDK and CDR2 SYGVNS. CDR3 amino acids: CASSESGQGISGELFF. The CDR3, as DNA: TGTGCCAGCAGTGAATCGGGACAGGGAATCTCCGGGGAGCTGTTTTTT.

The chain joins TRBV18 to TRBJ2-7; the D gene is possibly TRBD1 (6 bases). V was trimmed by 2 bases and J by 5 bases, leaving 19 bases between them. Per the germline V gene, CDR1 is KGHSH and CDR2 is LQKENI. The length of the CDR3 is 16 residues. For the CDR3, the DNA is TGTGCCAGCTCACCAAGGTCTCAGGGGCGAGTGAACGAGCAGTACTTC. It translates to CASSPRSQGRVNEQYF.

This clone is a singleton in its sample. V gene TRBV18 combines with J gene TRBJ2-1, with 11 nucleotides matching TRBD1. The ends lost 1 base at V and 8 bases at J; junction bases unmatched: 10. Germline CDR1 reads KGHSH; CDR2 reads LQKENI. CDR3 size: 17 residues. The CDR3 nucleotides read TGTGCCAGCTCACCACGATCCCGGGACAGGGGGTCGCATGAGCAGTTCTTC. Its protein is CASSPRSRDRGSHEQFF.

The chain joins TRBV3-1 (or the pseudogene TRBV3-2) to TRBJ1-4; no firm D call. The germline V gene encodes CDR1 LGHDT and CDR2 YNNKEL (reference sequence). Trimming shortened V by 4 bases and J by 5 bases, and 11 bases separated the two germline ends. This CDR3 is 14 amino acids long. DNA for the CDR3: TGTGCCAGCAGCCCGACGGGTTCAAATGAAAAACTGTTTTTT. This translates into CASSPTGSNEKLFF.

The chain combines TRBV27 with TRBJ2-1, with 9 positions matching TRBD2. The trim removed 3 bases at V and 2 bases at J, leaving 2 bases unmatched. The V gene's germline CDR1 is MNHEY and CDR2 SMNVEV (reference sequence). The CDR3 spans 15 residues. The CDR3 spells CASSLSGGTYNEQFF. DNA of the CDR3: TGTGCCAGCAGTTTGAGCGGGGGGACCTACAATGAGCAGTTCTTC.

The rearrangement links TRBV21-1 to TRBJ1-2; the DNA was not compared with TRBD1, the D call given in the table. TRBV21-1 corresponds to a pseudogene. The CDR3 length is 20 residues. The CDR3: CASSKVQDRGVPGTNYGYTF. The CDR3 nucleotides are TGTGCCAGCAGCAAAGTCCAGGACAGGGGCGTACCGGGCACTAACTATGGCTACACCTTC.

The gene calls are TRBV24-1 and TRBJ1-2, with 9 bases fitting TRBD1. The germline gives CDR1 KGHDR, CDR2 SFDVKD. V trimming: 9 bases; J trimming: 4 bases; junction bases outside the gene matches: 23. This CDR3 is 19 amino acids long. The CDR3 here is CATPYQTGTGLVFGYGYTF. CDR3 DNA: TGTGCCACCCCGTACCAAACCGGGACAGGGCTCGTTTTTGGCTATGGCTACACCTTC.

The chain carries TRBV2 and TRBJ2-3; D gene unclear. V lost 4 bases, J lost 8 bases, and 13 bases lay in between. CDR3 length: 13 amino acids. In germline, CDR1 is SNHLY, CDR2 FYNNEI. CDR3 amino acids: CASSGLAPGTQYF. The CDR3 DNA follows: TGTGCCAGCAGTGGTTTGGCCCCTGGTACGCAGTATTTT.

The rearrangement links TRBV27 to TRBJ2-2; TRBD1 matches 9 bases. V was clipped by 1 base and J by 5 bases; unmatched bases: 8. There are 17 residues in the CDR3. CDR1 and CDR2 from the germline V gene are MNHEY and SMNVEV (reference sequence). The CDR3: CASSLFTGTGFTGELFF. The CDR3, as DNA: TGTGCCAGCAGTTTATTCACCGGGACAGGGTTTACCGGGGAGCTGTTTTTT.

J is TRBJ2-7 and V is TRBV6-5; 7 positions match TRBD1. The CDR3 contains 13 residues. Trimming at V came to 9 bases and at J to 2 bases, leaving 7 bases not matched to a gene. The germline CDR1 and CDR2 sequences are MNHEY and SVGAGI. The CDR3 here is CASFRGMAYEQYF. The CDR3 DNA is TGTGCCAGTTTCAGGGGGATGGCCTACGAGCAGTACTTC.

The V and J genes are TRBV1 and TRBJ1-4; the table's D call, TRBD1, has no DNA check behind it. TRBV1 is noted as a pseudogene. The CDR3 spans 18 residues. The DNA of the CDR3 is TGCACCAGCAGCCAAGATTGGGACACCGGACAAACTAATGAAAAACTGTTTTTT. Its protein is CTSSQDWDTGQTNEKLFF.